This is a list of T cell receptor beta chains from one sample in a study of Graves' ophthalmopathy and Graves' hyperthyroidism. TCRdb reprocessed the multiplex PCR reads via MiXCR and lists one record per CDR3 protein. The sample has approximately 700,000 distinct CDR3 sequences; about 40% are singletons. Input material: peripheral blood. The origin of the receptors is an adult man with Graves' ophthalmopathy. CDR3s include the opening cysteine and the closing phenylalanine or tryptophan. Fields, in order: clone size, V gene, J gene, D gene, CDR3 DNA, CDR3 protein. The D gene is left open where the match is weak. Rows may omit the clone size; those that give it use once, few, many or a size class.

>.|TRBV29-1|TRBJ2-7|.
TGCAGCGTCGACAGCCAGAAGGTCTACGAGCAGTACTTC
CSVDSQKVYEQYF
>.|TRBV29-1|TRBJ2-6|.
TGCAGTCGATTCTCTGGGGCCAACGTCCTGACTTTC
CSRFSGANVLTF
>.|TRBV20-1|TRBJ1-5|TRBD1
TGCAGTGCTAGACAGGGGGAGGTCAATCAGCCCCAGCATTTT
CSARQGEVNQPQHF
>many|TRBV2|TRBJ1-4|.
TGTGCCAGCAGTGACGGCCGGTTTAATGAAAAACTGTTTTTT
CASSDGRFNEKLFF
>.|TRBV15|TRBJ2-2|.
TGTGCCACCAGCAGAGAGGGCGGGGAAACCGGGGAGCTGTTTTTT
CATSREGGETGELFF
>few|TRBV27|TRBJ2-7|.
TGTGCCAGCAGTTCCCAGGGACGAAGCCCCTACGAGCAGTACTTC
CASSSQGRSPYEQYF
>.|TRBV14|TRBJ1-2|.
TGTGCCAGCGTTGACGGAGCTAACTATGGCTACACCTTC
CASVDGANYGYTF
>many|TRBV12-3/TRBV12-4|TRBJ1-4|TRBD1
TGTGCCAGCAGTTTAGAGGCGACAGGGGGTAATGAAAAACTGTTTTTT
CASSLEATGGNEKLFF
>.|TRBV20-1|TRBJ2-7|TRBD1
TGCAGCTTGGGCGACAGGGGATCCGAGCAGTACTTC
CSLGDRGSEQYF
>many|TRBV25-1|TRBJ2-7|TRBD2
TGTGCCAGCAGGGGAGGGACGGTTTCCTACGAGCAGTACTTC
CASRGGTVSYEQYF
>.|TRBV4-2|TRBJ2-7|.
TGTGCCAGCAGCCAGCACGTGAGCGGTACCTACGAGCAGTACTTC
CASSQHVSGTYEQYF
>many|TRBV11-3|TRBJ1-6|TRBD1
TGTGCCAGCAGCCTGCAGGGGGCGGGATCACCCCTCCACTTT
CASSLQGAGSPLHF
>.|TRBV25-1|TRBJ1-4|TRBD1
TGTGCCAGCAGTGAACGGGGGACAGGGCAGGGGAATGAAAAACTGTTTTTT
CASSERGTGQGNEKLFF
>many|TRBV7-3|TRBJ1-6|.
TGTGCCAGCAGCTGTACTATGCCCCCCGACCAGGATAATTCACCCCTCCACTTT
CASSCTMPPDQDNSPLHF
>.|TRBV7-2|TRBJ2-7|TRBD2
TGTGCCAGCAATATGGTGGGGGGGGACTCCTACGAGCAGTACTTC
CASNMVGGDSYEQYF
>many|TRBV7-9|TRBJ2-5|TRBD2
TGTGCCAGCCGACCAGGGACTAGCGGAAAAGAGACCCAGTACTTC
CASRPGTSGKETQYF
>.|TRBV10-2|TRBJ1-2|TRBD1
TGCGCCAGCAGTAGCAGTGGGGGACAGACCTATGGCTACACCTTC
CASSSSGGQTYGYTF